The 21 T cell receptor beta chains presented below share a single source sample, sequenced in a study of blood T cell repertoires in COVID-19. Here immunoSEQ multiplex PCR was the method, and the copy in TCRdb shows in-frame clones only, minus some. This table has under 250,000 clones, over 80% appearing once. Sequenced input: peripheral blood. All receptors derive from a man in his thirties or forties with COVID-19, enrolled during active disease.

This chain links TRBV4-1 with TRBJ2-7; D not certain. CDR3 length: 13 amino acids. Between the trimmed V and J ends, which lost 4 bases and 3 bases, there was a span of 10 bases. Germline CDR1 and CDR2: MGHRA and YSYEKL. In nucleotides, the CDR3 is TGCGCCAGCAGCCGCTCTCCGGGCTACGAGCAGTACTTC. It translates to CASSRSPGYEQYF.

The chain has TRBV6-5 and TRBJ2-7; D might be TRBD2 (6 bases). This CDR3 is built from 14 residues. V lost 7 bases, J lost 3 bases, and 16 bases lay in between. CDR1 MNHEY and CDR2 SVGAGI come from the germline V gene. The CDR3 DNA reads TGTGCCAGCACCCCGGGACTCCTAAGCTACGAGCAGTACTTC. Translating gives CASTPGLLSYEQYF.

This chain links TRBV6-5 with TRBJ2-3, with D maybe TRBD2 (6 bases). The CDR3 is 13 amino acids. The V and J ends lost 11 bases and 5 bases respectively, with 17 bases between them. CDR1 is MNHEY, CDR2 SVGAGI, per germline. The CDR3 sequence: CASSPRREDTQYF. In nucleotides, the CDR3 is TGTGCCTCCTCCCCCCGGAGGGAAGATACGCAGTATTTT.

The rearrangement uses TRBV7-2 and TRBJ1-2, with 7 bases fitting TRBD1. Trimming removed 0 bases from V and 8 bases from J; junction bases left unmatched: 12. This CDR3 has 16 residues. Germline assignment: CDR1 SGHTA and CDR2 FQGNSA. Here the CDR3 reads CASSLANVGGDGGYTF. The DNA for the CDR3 is TGTGCCAGCAGCTTAGCGAATGTAGGGGGCGATGGAGGCTACACCTTC.

The chain uses TRBV27 and TRBJ1-2, with TRBD1 identical over 12 bases. V shed 3 bases, J shed 8 bases, and the junction held 4 bases outside the gene matches. The CDR3 consists of 14 residues. Germline CDR1 is MNHEY and CDR2 is SMNVEV (reference sequence). Here the CDR3 reads CASSLGQGAGGYTF. The CDR3 bases are TGTGCCAGCAGTTTGGGACAGGGGGCCGGCGGCTACACCTTC.

The chain employs TRBV6-5 and TRBJ1-1; no clear D. The CDR3 covers 14 residues. CDR1 MNHEY and CDR2 SVGAGI come from the germline V gene. V was cut by 0 bases and J by 6 bases, with 11 bases left in between. In nucleotides, the CDR3 is TGTGCCAGCAGTTACTCGACCGGGATCCCTGAAGCTTTCTTT. Its translation: CASSYSTGIPEAFF.

This chain joins TRBV18 and TRBJ1-1; D is ambiguous. CDR1 is KGHSH, CDR2 LQKENI, per germline. V lost 2 bases to trimming and J lost 5 bases, with 18 bases between them. This CDR3 has 16 residues. The CDR3, as DNA: TGTGCCAGCTCACCAGAAACGCTTAAGGTGAGGACTGAAGCTTTCTTT. This sequence encodes CASSPETLKVRTEAFF. Looking up the rest from reference TRBV18 and TRBJ1-1 gives the full variable domain: NAGVMQNPRHLVRRRGQEARLRCSPMKGHSHVYWYRQLPEEGLKFMVYLQKENIIDESGMPKERFSAEFPKEGPSILRIQQVVRGDSAAYFCASSPETLKVRTEAFFGQGTRLTVV.

The chain links TRBV6-2 or TRBV6-3 to TRBJ1-2; D is perhaps TRBD1 (6 bases). V was trimmed by 0 bases and J by 8 bases, leaving 16 bases between them. Germline V gene lookup returns CDR1 MNHEY and CDR2 SVGEGT. The CDR3 length is 15 residues. Here the CDR3 reads CASSYSLPRQDGYTF. Written as DNA, the CDR3 is TGTGCCAGCAGTTACTCCCTACCTAGACAGGACGGCTACACCTTC.

This chain joins TRBV28 and TRBJ2-1; possible D gene TRBD2, 7 bases. V was trimmed by 4 bases and J by 7 bases, leaving 17 bases between them. The germline V gene has CDR1 MDHEN and CDR2 SYDVKM. This CDR3 region has 15 residues. The CDR3, as DNA: TGTGCCAGCAGTTCAGATGGTCGGGGGGCGAATGAGCAGTTCTTC. Residues: CASSSDGRGANEQFF.

The rearrangement joins TRBV11-2 to TRBJ2-7, with 10 bases fitting TRBD1. CDR1 and CDR2 (germline): SGHAT, FQNNGV. This CDR3 contains 14 residues. V was pared by 5 bases and J by 3 bases, with 4 bases of the junction left unmatched. CDR3 sequence (DNA): TGTGCCAGCAGCCGGACAGGGGGAAGCTACGAGCAGTACTTC. Amino acids: CASSRTGGSYEQYF.

J is TRBJ1-2 and V is TRBV5-4; D call uncertain. CDR1 and CDR2 (germline): SGHNT, YYREEE (reference sequence). This CDR3 region has 15 residues. Trimming shortened V by 2 bases and J by 5 bases, and 16 bases separated the two germline ends. The DNA for the CDR3 is TGTGCCAGCAGCTTAGGTAGCAGAGATAATTATGGCTACACCTTC. Translating it yields CASSLGSRDNYGYTF.

This chain connects TRBV5-1 to TRBJ2-2, with 13 bases that match TRBD2. Looked up from germline, CDR1 is SGHRS and CDR2 is YFSETQ. The CDR3 contains 16 residues. V lost 3 bases to trimming and J lost 6 bases; unmatched junction nucleotides: 5. The CDR3 DNA is TGCGCCAGCAGCTATAGACTAGCGGGAGGTTCCGGGGAGCTGTTTTTT. Translating it yields CASSYRLAGGSGELFF.

This chain links TRBV11-2 with TRBJ1-1; 12 bases agree with TRBD1. Germline-derived CDR1 and CDR2 are SGHAT and FQNNGV. V shed 1 base and J 3 bases; nucleotides not matched to a gene: 0. CDR3 length: 15 amino acids. The CDR3 nucleotides read TGTGCCAGCAGCTTAGGGGACAGGGGGCACACTGAAGCTTTCTTT. It codes for CASSLGDRGHTEAFF.

The chain uses TRBV5-6 and TRBJ2-7; D is undetermined. V gave up 0 bases and J gave up 3 bases, with 10 bases separating them. From germline, CDR1 is SGHDT and CDR2 YYEEEE. CDR3 size: 14 residues. Here the CDR3 DNA reads TGTGCCAGCAGCTTGGGTTCAGTATTCTACGAGCAGTACTTC. Translation gives CASSLGSVFYEQYF.

The chain couples TRBV25-1 to TRBJ2-2; no clear D. The germline V and J ends were trimmed by 6 bases and 4 bases, with 15 bases remaining between them. The V gene's germline CDR1 is MGHDK and CDR2 SYGVNS. This CDR3 is 15 amino acids long. CDR3 region: CASSSLARSTGELFF. The CDR3 region has the DNA TGTGCCAGCAGCTCCCTTGCGCGGTCCACCGGGGAGCTGTTTTTT.

The chain combines TRBV5-5 with TRBJ1-2, with D unclear. This CDR3 has 14 amino acids. CDR1 and CDR2 from the germline V gene are SGHKS and YYEKEE (reference sequence). With 4 bases removed from V and 2 bases from J, the gap between germline ends came to 12 bases. CDR3 nucleotides: TGTGCCAGCAGCCTCGGGTCTTTAAACTATGGCTACACCTTC. Its translation: CASSLGSLNYGYTF.

The chain couples TRBV19 to TRBJ1-6; a possible D gene is TRBD1 (6 bases). V dropped 1 base and J dropped 3 bases, with 13 bases sitting between them. CDR3 length: 17 residues. Germline CDR1 and CDR2: LNHDA and SQIVND (reference sequence). CDR3 loop: CASSIGGRGDYNSPLHF. CDR3 DNA sequence: TGTGCCAGTAGTATAGGCGGCAGGGGCGACTATAATTCACCCCTCCACTTT. Using reference TRBV19 and TRBJ1-6 for the parts outside the CDR3, the full variable domain is DGGITQSPKYLFRKEGQNVTLSCEQNLNHDAMYWYRQDPGQGLRLIYYSQIVNDFQKGDIAEGYSVSREKKESFPLTVTSAQKNPTAFYLCASSIGGRGDYNSPLHFGNGTRLTVT.

This chain joins TRBV5-4 and TRBJ1-2; a weak D match, TRBD1 (6 bases). Germline values: CDR1 SGHNT, CDR2 YYREEE (reference sequence). The CDR3 contains 15 residues. V was trimmed by 0 bases and J by 4 bases, leaving 13 bases between them. CDR3 residues: CASSLESQGRYGYTF. The CDR3 coding sequence is TGTGCCAGCAGCTTGGAATCCCAGGGGCGCTATGGCTACACCTTC. The full variable domain, completed using reference TRBV5-4 and TRBJ1-2, is ETGVTQSPTHLIKTRGQQVTLRCSSQSGHNTVSWYQQALGQGPQFIFQYYREEENGRGNFPPRFSGLQFPNYSSELNVNALELDDSALYLCASSLESQGRYGYTFGSGTRLTVV.

V is TRBV27 and J is TRBJ1-4; TRBD1 matches 8 bases. The germline CDR1 and CDR2 sequences are MNHEY and SMNVEV (reference sequence). V gave up 6 bases and J gave up 3 bases; unmatched junction bases: 6. The CDR3 runs 15 residues. CDR3 DNA sequence: TGTGCCAGCAGGCCCTCGACAGGGGCTAATGAAAAACTGTTTTTT. Amino acid sequence: CASRPSTGANEKLFF. The full variable domain, rest sourced from reference TRBV27 and TRBJ1-4, is EAQVTQNPRYLITVTGKKLTVTCSQNMNHEYMSWYRQDPGLGLRQIYYSMNVEVTDKGDVPEGYKVSRKEKRNFPLILESPSPNQTSLYFCASRPSTGANEKLFFGSGTQLSVL.

The V and J genes are TRBV4-3 and TRBJ1-3, with D hard to call. Trimming pared 0 bases from V and 7 bases from J, leaving 16 bases between. CDR1 LGHNA and CDR2 YSLEER come from the germline V gene. CDR3 length equals 16 residues. CDR3 region: CASSQDLTDLGNTIYF. The CDR3 DNA is TGCGCCAGCAGCCAAGATCTAACAGATCTCGGTAACACCATATATTTT.

This chain uses TRBV10-3 with TRBJ1-2; possible D gene TRBD1, 5 bases. Germline CDR1 is ENHRY and CDR2 is SYGVKD. The CDR3 has 14 residues. Trimming pared 6 bases from V and 5 bases from J, leaving 16 bases between. This CDR3 is CAIRRDFGEYGYTF. Here the CDR3 DNA reads TGTGCCATCAGAAGGGACTTCGGGGAATATGGCTACACCTTC.